The rows below give T cell receptor beta chains drawn from one sample of a study of cytomegalovirus exposure and HLA in healthy donors. The repertoire was sequenced with immunoSEQ multiplex PCR; TCRdb's copy has only in-frame clones and lacks some. This sample has 150,000 to 200,000 clones, with 80% found just once. Sequences were obtained from PBMCs. The receptor set was obtained from a man aged 30 to 39 in good health and CMV-seronegative. Both conserved end residues are part of each CDR3. Each record gives: CDR3 protein, CDR3 DNA, D gene, J gene, V gene, clone size, CDR3 length. D genes are given only for firm matches. Part of the rows lack a size; the others show once, few, many or a class for expanded clones.

CSVEPQAWGGYTF	TGCAGCGTTGAACCCCAAGCTTGGGGCGGCTACACCTTC	-	TRBJ1-2	TRBV29-1	-	13
CASLLGRSSKNIQYF	TGTGCCAGCCTCCTCGGGAGGAGCTCCAAAAACATTCAGTACTTC	TRBD2	TRBJ2-4	TRBV2	-	15
CASSPWTGWYEQYF	TGTGCCAGCAGCCCCTGGACAGGGTGGTACGAGCAGTACTTC	TRBD1	TRBJ2-7	TRBV27	-	14
CASRGGSGSPLHF	TGTGCCAGCAGGGGGGGAAGTGGGTCACCCCTCCACTTT	-	TRBJ1-6	TRBV28	-	13
CASSEGWTAYGYTF	TGTGCCAGCAGTGAGGGTTGGACAGCCTATGGCTACACCTTC	-	TRBJ1-2	TRBV25-1	-	14
CASSLSPGIQRTTF	TGTGCCAGCAGTTTATCACCAGGAATACAAAGAACCACCTTC	-	TRBJ1-2	TRBV27	-	14
CASSSRTGLTYTF	TGTGCCAGCAGTTCCCGGACAGGGCTAACCTACACCTTC	TRBD1	TRBJ1-2	TRBV6-1	-	13
CSVLGQGAYEQYF	TGCAGCGTTCTCGGACAGGGGGCCTACGAGCAGTACTTC	TRBD1	TRBJ2-7	TRBV29-1	-	13
CASSLSVRPQHF	TGTGCCAGCAGCTTATCGGTACGGCCCCAGCATTTT	-	TRBJ1-5	TRBV7-9	-	12
CASSPPGWNTEAFF	TGCGCCAGCAGCCCCCCGGGGTGGAACACTGAAGCTTTCTTT	-	TRBJ1-1	TRBV4-1	-	14
CASSLGASWSYEQFF	TGCGCCAGCAGCTTGGGGGCTAGCTGGTCCTATGAGCAGTTCTTC	-	TRBJ2-1	TRBV5-1	-	15
CASSLAGAGREQYF	TGTGCCAGCAGTTTAGCGGGAGCAGGTCGCGAGCAGTACTTC	TRBD2	TRBJ2-7	TRBV27	-	14
CASSLEEFPYNEQFF	TGCGCCAGCAGCTTGGAAGAGTTTCCCTACAATGAGCAGTTCTTC	-	TRBJ2-1	TRBV5-1	-	15
CASNPGLMWDTQYF	TGCGCCAGCAACCCAGGGCTCATGTGGGATACGCAGTATTTT	-	TRBJ2-3	TRBV5-1	-	14
CASSSLLTGNTEAFF	TGCGCCAGCAGCTCCCTACTGACAGGGAACACTGAAGCTTTCTTT	-	TRBJ1-1	TRBV5-1	few	15
CASSVGRGGRGNQPQHF	TGTGCCAGCAGCGTCGGGCGGGGGGGCAGAGGCAATCAGCCCCAGCATTTT	-	TRBJ1-5	TRBV13	-	17
CASTPDRTNSNYGYTF	TGTGCCAGCACTCCCGACAGGACAAATAGTAACTATGGCTACACCTTC	-	TRBJ1-2	TRBV6-6	-	16
CASSWYSQGSGELFF	TGTGCCAGCAGTTGGTATTCACAGGGATCCGGGGAGCTGTTTTTT	-	TRBJ2-2	TRBV28	-	15
CASSWDFSGTGELFF	TGTGCCAGCAGCTGGGACTTTTCGGGCACCGGGGAGCTGTTTTTT	-	TRBJ2-2	TRBV11-2	few	15
CASSLQGATGGGYTF	TGTGCCAGCAGCTTACAGGGAGCCACAGGGGGGGGCTACACCTTC	TRBD1	TRBJ1-2	TRBV5-4	few	15
CASTLTGTPYEQYF	TGTGCCAGCACCCTGACAGGGACTCCCTACGAGCAGTACTTC	-	TRBJ2-7	TRBV6-1	-	14
CASSQGTGGVRDYGYTF	TGCGCCAGCAGCCAGGGAACAGGGGGTGTGCGAGACTATGGCTACACCTTC	TRBD1	TRBJ1-2	TRBV4-1	once	17
CASSLGGQGVHEQYF	TGTGCCAGCAGCCTGGGGGGTCAGGGGGTACACGAGCAGTACTTC	-	TRBJ2-7	TRBV9	few	15
CASSFAWAEAFF	TGTGCCAGCAGCTTTGCTTGGGCCGAAGCTTTCTTT	-	TRBJ1-1	TRBV7-9	-	12
CASRGGSPNQPQHF	TGTGCCAGCAGAGGGGGCAGCCCCAATCAGCCCCAGCATTTT	TRBD1	TRBJ1-5	TRBV7-9	-	14
CASTGTGGWQPQHF	TGTGCCAGCACCGGGACAGGGGGATGGCAGCCCCAGCATTTT	TRBD1	TRBJ1-5	TRBV2	-	14
CASSIGGLGSTEAFF	TGTGCCAGCAGCATAGGGGGTCTTGGGTCCACTGAAGCTTTCTTT	-	TRBJ1-1	TRBV5-4	few	15
CATSRDKGSSRPQHF	TGTGCCACCAGCAGAGATAAGGGGTCATCCCGGCCCCAGCATTTT	-	TRBJ1-5	TRBV15	-	15
CASSQTGGFSLGYTF	TGTGCCAGCAGCCAAACAGGGGGGTTCAGTTTGGGCTACACCTTC	TRBD1	TRBJ1-2	TRBV6-6	once	15
CASSLGEMSYEQYF	TGCGCCAGCAGCTTGGGAGAAATGTCCTACGAGCAGTACTTC	-	TRBJ2-7	TRBV5-1	-	14
CASSGRTGSTEAFF	TGTGCCAGCAGCGGAAGGACAGGGAGTACTGAAGCTTTCTTT	TRBD1	TRBJ1-1	TRBV9	-	14
CASSLTGRETQYF	TGCGCCAGCAGCCTGACAGGGAGAGAGACCCAGTACTTC	TRBD1	TRBJ2-5	TRBV5-1	-	13
CASSLRGQETQYF	TGCGCCAGCAGCTTAAGGGGGCAAGAGACCCAGTACTTC	-	TRBJ2-5	TRBV5-1	-	13
CASSVDGTGADTQYF	TGTGCCAGCAGCGTAGACGGAACAGGGGCAGATACGCAGTATTTT	TRBD1	TRBJ2-3	TRBV9	-	15
CASSILDSPVGYTF	TGTGCCAGTAGTATACTCGACTCGCCAGTTGGCTACACCTTC	-	TRBJ1-2	TRBV19	-	14
CASSQSDISTDTQYF	TGTGCCAGCAGTCAATCGGACATTAGCACAGATACGCAGTATTTT	-	TRBJ2-3	TRBV6-6	few	15
CASGFDPTGGYTF	TGTGCTAGTGGTTTCGACCCTACAGGGGGCTACACCTTC	-	TRBJ1-2	TRBV12-5	few	13
CASSLGATNTGELFF	TGTGCCAGCAGCTTAGGAGCTACGAACACCGGGGAGCTGTTTTTT	-	TRBJ2-2	TRBV7-9	-	15
CASNLGHEQYF	TGTGCCAGCAACCTTGGGCACGAGCAGTACTTC	-	TRBJ2-7	TRBV7-9	-	11
CASSVGQGAEKLFF	TGTGCCAGCAGCGTGGGACAGGGGGCTGAAAAACTGTTTTTT	TRBD1	TRBJ1-4	TRBV9	once	14
CAATPQGYTEAFF	TGTGCCGCAACGCCACAGGGATACACTGAAGCTTTCTTT	-	TRBJ1-1	TRBV28	-	13
CASSYTGTGTDTQYF	TGTGCCAGCAGTTACACGGGAACTGGCACAGATACGCAGTATTTT	-	TRBJ2-3	TRBV6-5	-	15
CASSPVPTEGAGADTQYF	TGTGCCAGCTCACCAGTTCCTACTGAGGGAGCGGGAGCAGATACGCAGTATTTT	TRBD2	TRBJ2-3	TRBV18	once	18
CASSQGASANSPLHF	TGTGCCAGCAGCCAAGGGGCATCGGCTAATTCACCCCTCCACTTT	-	TRBJ1-6	TRBV14	-	15
CGTGDQTQYF	TGCGGGACAGGGGACCAGACCCAGTACTTC	TRBD1	TRBJ2-5	TRBV29-1	-	10
CASSPTGQDTQYF	TGTGCCAGCTCACCGACAGGTCAAGATACGCAGTATTTT	-	TRBJ2-3	TRBV18	-	13
CASSQGGTGLYNEQFF	TGCGCCAGCAGCCAAGGAGGGACAGGGCTTTACAATGAGCAGTTCTTC	TRBD1	TRBJ2-1	TRBV4-3	-	16
CASHKGRGHEQYF	TGTGCCAGCCACAAGGGGCGGGGGCACGAGCAGTACTTC	-	TRBJ2-7	TRBV5-8	-	13
CASSLWGDRRFYNEQFF	TGTGCCAGCAGTTTATGGGGGGACAGGAGATTCTACAATGAGCAGTTCTTC	TRBD1	TRBJ2-1	TRBV27	-	17
CASRNGRVEQFF	TGTGCCAGCAGAAACGGGAGGGTTGAGCAGTTCTTC	TRBD2	TRBJ2-1	TRBV7-2	few	12
CASSSGLKSSGANVLTF	TGTGCCAGCAGTTCGGGACTAAAAAGCTCTGGGGCCAACGTCCTGACTTTC	TRBD2	TRBJ2-6	TRBV25-1	-	17
CASSPQGQLTEAFF	TGTGCCAGCTCACCACAAGGACAGTTGACTGAAGCTTTCTTT	-	TRBJ1-1	TRBV18	-	14
CASSLLSGEGSEAFF	TGTGCCAGCAGTCTACTCTCAGGGGAGGGGTCTGAAGCTTTCTTT	-	TRBJ1-1	TRBV27	-	15
CASSLDRNEKLFF	TGTGCCAGCAGCTTGGACAGGAATGAAAAACTGTTTTTT	-	TRBJ1-4	TRBV5-4	-	13
CASRPGLAGQETQYF	TGTGCCAGCAGACCGGGACTAGCGGGCCAAGAGACCCAGTACTTC	TRBD2	TRBJ2-5	TRBV7-3	few	15
CASSRSGVGGSYNEQFF	TGTGCCAGCAGTAGGAGCGGGGTCGGGGGCTCCTACAATGAGCAGTTCTTC	TRBD2	TRBJ2-1	TRBV28	-	17
CASTRDTPSNQPQHF	TGTGCCAGCACCCGGGACACCCCTAGCAATCAGCCCCAGCATTTT	-	TRBJ1-5	TRBV6-1	-	15
CASSAGGGWTNEKLFF	TGTGCCAGCAGCGCAGGGGGTGGCTGGACTAATGAAAAACTGTTTTTT	TRBD1	TRBJ1-4	TRBV9	-	16
CSSSPDGETQYF	TGTTCCAGCAGTCCCGACGGGGAGACCCAGTACTTC	-	TRBJ2-5	TRBV7-9	-	12
CASSENRGGSAEAFF	TGTGCCAGCAGCGAGAACAGGGGAGGATCGGCTGAAGCTTTCTTT	TRBD1	TRBJ1-1	TRBV7-9	-	15